The 29 T cell receptor beta chains below were found in one sample sequenced in a study of PD-L1 blockade in urothelial cancer. TCRdb's table, derived via immunoSEQ multiplex PCR, lists solely in-frame clones and lacks some. The table lists about 81,000 clones, approximately 91% of them singletons. This material consisted of PBMCs, taken around atezolizumab (anti-PD-L1) treatment. These receptors were taken from a man aged 60-69 years with urothelial cancer.

The chain is built from TRBV11-2 and TRBJ2-2, with 7 bases aligning to TRBD2. CDR1 and CDR2 (germline): SGHAT, FQNNGV. V shed 8 bases and J 2 bases; nucleotides not matched to a gene: 8. The CDR3 is 15 amino acids. CDR3 sequence: CASFLGRGNTGELFF. The CDR3 nucleotides read TGTGCCAGCTTCCTTGGGAGGGGAAACACCGGGGAGCTGTTTTTT.

Here the CDR3 reads CASSLAGLVLDTQYF. The DNA for the CDR3 is TGTGCCAGCAGCTTAGCGGGACTAGTTTTAGATACGCAGTATTTT. The gene calls are TRBV11-2 and TRBJ2-3; 8 bases match TRBD2. CDR1 and CDR2 (germline): SGHAT, FQNNGV. The CDR3 is 15 amino acids. V shed 1 base, J shed 5 bases, and the junction held 5 bases outside the gene matches.

The rearrangement joins TRBV7-2 to TRBJ2-6; 8 bases align to TRBD2. J lost 1 base, V lost 6 bases, and 11 bases had no gene match. The CDR3 is 18 amino acids. The germline V gene encodes CDR1 SGHTA and CDR2 FQGNSA. Here the CDR3 reads CASRSTSGGRSGANVLTF. In DNA, the CDR3 is TGTGCCAGCAGGTCCACTAGCGGAGGGCGATCTGGGGCCAACGTCCTGACTTTC. Based on the CDR3 plus reference TRBV7-2 and TRBJ2-6, the full variable domain is GAGVSQSPSNKVTEKGKDVELRCDPISGHTALYWYRQSLGQGLEFLIYFQGNSAPDKSGLPSDRFSAERTGGSVSTLTIQRTQQEDSAVYLCASRSTSGGRSGANVLTFGAGSRLTVL.

This rearrangement joins TRBV28 to TRBJ2-3; tentative D call: TRBD2 (6 bases). The V end was cut by 11 bases, the J end by 2 bases, with 17 bases between. Per the germline V gene, CDR1 is MDHEN and CDR2 is SYDVKM. The length of the CDR3 is 14 residues. For the CDR3, the DNA is TGTGCCGTGGCGGGAAACCCAAACACAGATACGCAGTATTTT. Translation: CAVAGNPNTDTQYF.

This chain links TRBV6-5 with TRBJ1-1, with 7 bases lining up with TRBD1. Germline-derived CDR1 and CDR2 are MNHEY and SVGAGI. The CDR3 is 13 amino acids. Here the CDR3 reads CASSDRANTEAFF. The CDR3 DNA follows: TGTGCTTCGAGTGACAGGGCTAACACTGAAGCTTTCTTT.

The chain combines TRBV4-2 with TRBJ2-3; TRBD2 might be the D (6 bases). With 5 bases removed from V and 6 bases from J, the gap between germline ends came to 18 bases. CDR3 size: 15 residues. The germline CDR1 and CDR2 sequences are LGHNA and YNFKEQ. CDR3 nucleotides: TGTGCCAGCAGCTCCGGGACTGCCCATGGGGATACGCAGTATTTT. This encodes CASSSGTAHGDTQYF.

This chain connects TRBV19 to TRBJ1-1, with D unclear. Germline loops: CDR1 LNHDA, CDR2 SQIVND (reference sequence). The CDR3 has 14 amino acids. V was cut by 7 bases and J by 0 bases, with 12 bases left in between. CDR3 bases: TGTGCCAGTATGCAGGCGGGGATGAACACTGAAGCTTTCTTT. This sequence encodes CASMQAGMNTEAFF. Using reference TRBV19 and TRBJ1-1 for the parts outside the CDR3, the full variable domain is DGGITQSPKYLFRKEGQNVTLSCEQNLNHDAMYWYRQDPGQGLRLIYYSQIVNDFQKGDIAEGYSVSREKKESFPLTVTSAQKNPTAFYLCASMQAGMNTEAFFGQGTRLTVV.

V usage is TRBV4-3 and J usage is TRBJ1-1; D is unclear. Germline loops: CDR1 LGHNA, CDR2 YSLEER. The CDR3 totals 12 residues. V was pared by 1 base and J by 8 bases, with 8 bases between. The CDR3 protein is CASSQAAAEAFF. The CDR3 nucleotides are TGCGCCAGCAGCCAAGCAGCGGCCGAAGCTTTCTTT.

V is TRBV7-2 and J is TRBJ2-4; perhaps TRBD2 as D (6 bases). Germline V CDR1 and CDR2: SGHTA, FQGNSA. Trimming pared 6 bases from V and 0 bases from J, leaving 15 bases between. The CDR3 consists of 16 residues. The CDR3 region has the DNA TGTGCCAGCAGAACGGGACTTTTCCTAGCCAAAAACATTCAGTACTTC. This translates into CASRTGLFLAKNIQYF.

This chain connects TRBV28 to TRBJ2-7; D possibly corresponds to TRBD1 (5 bases). CDR1 is MDHEN and CDR2 is SYDVKM in the germline V gene. V gave up 7 bases and J gave up 4 bases, with 17 bases separating them. CDR3 length: 14 residues. The CDR3 protein is CASTIGGREYEQYF. The DNA of the CDR3 is TGTGCCAGCACTATAGGTGGCAGGGAATACGAGCAGTACTTC.

The rearrangement joins TRBV23-1 to TRBJ1-3; tentative D call: TRBD1 (6 bases). TRBV23-1 is designated an ORF whose function remains uncertain. The CDR3 runs 14 residues. With 10 bases removed from V and 3 bases from J, the gap between germline ends came to 16 bases. The CDR3 coding sequence is TGCGCCATCTTTCTAGGGGGTTATGGAAACACCATATATTTT. Its protein product is CAIFLGGYGNTIYF.

The chain employs TRBV7-3 and TRBJ2-3; possible D gene TRBD1, 6 bases. This CDR3 is built from 13 residues. V was cut by 6 bases and J by 2 bases, with 9 bases left in between. Germline CDR1 is SGHTA and CDR2 is FQGTGA. DNA for the CDR3: TGTGCCAGCAGTCGGGACAACACAGATACGCAGTATTTT. Amino acids: CASSRDNTDTQYF.

V gene TRBV7-2 combines with J gene TRBJ2-3; D not resolved. The CDR3 length is 15 residues. Germline V CDR1 and CDR2: SGHTA, FQGNSA. V lost 2 bases to trimming and J lost 3 bases, with 12 bases between them. The CDR3 spells CASSLNAIRTDTQYF. CDR3 bases: TGTGCCAGCAGCTTAAATGCTATTCGGACAGATACGCAGTATTTT.

The chain combines TRBV9 with TRBJ2-5; 8 bases match TRBD2. The J segment lost 1 base and the V segment lost 1 base, leaving 12 bases of the junction unmatched. The CDR3 covers 18 residues. Germline CDR1 and CDR2: SGDLS and YYNGEE. CDR3 sequence (DNA): TGTGCCAGCAGCGTATCGATTCTGGGGAGCGGGGGCCAAGAGACCCAGTACTTC. Its translation is CASSVSILGSGGQETQYF.

The V and J genes are TRBV12-5 and TRBJ2-5, with 12 bases aligning to TRBD2. After removal of 2 bases from V and 5 bases from J, the junction contained 6 bases not matched to a gene. The CDR3 is 16 amino acids. Germline CDR1 LGHNT, CDR2 FRNRAP. CDR3 region: CASGLTSGGQMETQYF. CDR3 DNA: TGTGCTAGTGGTTTGACTAGCGGGGGGCAGATGGAGACCCAGTACTTC.

J is TRBJ1-1 and V is TRBV27; TRBD1 matches at 8 bases. The CDR3 spans 13 residues. Per germline, CDR1 MNHEY and CDR2 SMNVEV (reference sequence). Trimming removed 5 bases from V and 10 bases from J; junction bases left unmatched: 9. For the CDR3, the DNA is TGTGCCAGCAGTCCGTGGACAGGGCCAGGAGCTTTCTTT. Protein sequence: CASSPWTGPGAFF.

The chain uses TRBV15 and TRBJ2-7, with 7 bases that match TRBD1. The germline V gene encodes CDR1 LNHNV and CDR2 YYDKDF (reference sequence). This CDR3 contains 16 residues. Trimming took 4 bases from V and 0 from J; bases not matched to a gene: 9. The CDR3 region has the DNA TGTGCCACCAGCAATCCGGAGACAGGGAGCTCCTACGAGCAGTACTTC. Translated: CATSNPETGSSYEQYF.

The rearrangement links TRBV5-4 to TRBJ2-1, with a possible D match to TRBD2 (6 bases). Trimming removed 4 bases at V and 4 bases at J, with 12 bases between. Per germline, CDR1 SGHNT and CDR2 YYREEE (reference sequence). The CDR3 spans 14 residues. For the CDR3, the DNA is TGTGCCAGCAGCGAATGGGACTTATACAATGAGCAGTTCTTC. Translating gives CASSEWDLYNEQFF.

This rearrangement joins TRBV10-3 to TRBJ2-5; 9 nucleotides agree with TRBD1. V lost 4 bases, J lost 4 bases, and 1 base stayed unmatched. CDR1 and CDR2 from the germline V gene are ENHRY and SYGVKD. CDR3 size: 13 residues. The CDR3 DNA is TGTGCCATCAGTGGGACAGGGGTAGAGACCCAGTACTTC. Translated: CAISGTGVETQYF.

V usage is TRBV9 and J usage is TRBJ2-1; 8 nucleotides line up with TRBD2. Unmatched junction bases numbered 2, after V lost 2 bases and J lost 1 base. Germline V gives CDR1 SGDLS, CDR2 YYNGEE. This CDR3 contains 15 residues. The CDR3 nucleotides read TGTGCCAGCAGCGTCAGCGGGAGTTCCTACAATGAGCAGTTCTTC. It is translated as CASSVSGSSYNEQFF.

CDR3 bases: TGCGCCAGCAGTGAGTCGACGGGATGGGGTTCACCCCTCCACTTT. It yields the protein CASSESTGWGSPLHF. This chain joins TRBV10-2 and TRBJ1-6, with no clear D. The germline CDR1 and CDR2 sequences are WSHSY and SAAADI. The CDR3 has 15 amino acids. V was shortened by 0 bases and J by 9 bases, with 12 bases between the two germline ends.

The genes are TRBV6-5 and TRBJ2-7; D might be TRBD1 (5 bases). This CDR3 comprises 13 residues. V was shortened by 6 bases and J by 1 base, with 10 bases between the two germline ends. Germline assignment: CDR1 MNHEY and CDR2 SVGAGI. CDR3 protein: CASSLRVSYEQYF. DNA for the CDR3: TGTGCCAGCAGCCTCAGGGTTTCCTACGAGCAGTACTTC.

The chain carries TRBV6-1 and TRBJ2-3, with TRBD2 identical over 7 bases. V dropped 3 bases and J dropped 2; count of bases not matched to a gene: 5. Germline V lookup: CDR1 MNHNS, CDR2 SASEGT. CDR3 size: 15 residues. The CDR3 bases are TGTGCCAGCAGTGACGGCGGGGGTTTCACAGATACGCAGTATTTT. Protein sequence: CASSDGGGFTDTQYF.

This clone was counted once. The V call is TRBV5-1, the J call TRBJ2-2; D is possibly TRBD2 (7 bases). V lost 4 bases and J lost 0, with 10 bases in between. Germline CDR1 reads SGHRS; CDR2 reads YFSETQ. The CDR3 spans 15 residues. The chain's CDR3 is CASSRGGANTGELFF. In nucleotides, the CDR3 is TGCGCCAGCAGCCGCGGGGGCGCGAACACCGGGGAGCTGTTTTTT.

This sequence joins TRBV9 and TRBJ1-1; D remains ambiguous. The CDR3 loop spans 15 amino acids. Trimming shortened V by 0 bases and J by 0 bases, and 9 bases separated the two germline ends. Germline assignment: CDR1 SGDLS and CDR2 YYNGEE. This CDR3 reads CASSVAGSLNTEAFF. The CDR3 DNA follows: TGTGCCAGCAGCGTAGCTGGCAGTCTGAACACTGAAGCTTTCTTT.

V is TRBV6-1 and J is TRBJ2-4; 8 bases map to TRBD2. Germline V lookup: CDR1 MNHNS, CDR2 SASEGT. Germline trimming cut 6 bases from V and 0 bases from J; bases unmatched to any gene: 4. CDR3 length equals 15 residues. This chain's CDR3 is CASSDLAGAKNIQYF. The CDR3 DNA reads as TGTGCCAGCAGCGATCTAGCGGGAGCCAAAAACATTCAGTACTTC.

The chain has TRBV7-2 and TRBJ1-5; D not certain. The CDR3 is 15 residues long. The V gene's germline CDR1 is SGHTA and CDR2 FQGNSA. Trimming left V 1 base short and J 3 bases short, with 10 bases between. This CDR3 reads CASSLDSGINQPQHF. CDR3 nucleotide sequence: TGTGCCAGCAGCTTAGATTCAGGTATCAATCAGCCCCAGCATTTT.

The chain is built from TRBV2 and TRBJ2-1; the match to TRBD1 covers 7 bases. This CDR3 region has 14 residues. Unmatched junction bases numbered 7, after V lost 3 bases and J lost 8 bases. Germline loops: CDR1 SNHLY, CDR2 FYNNEI. CDR3 region: CASSEQGQNYEQFF. DNA of the CDR3: TGTGCCAGCAGTGAGCAGGGACAGAATTATGAGCAGTTCTTC.

The chain has TRBV7-3 and TRBJ2-1; 10 nucleotides agree with TRBD2. Germline V gene lookup returns CDR1 SGHTA and CDR2 FQGTGA. CDR3 size: 15 residues. V trimming: 5 bases; J trimming: 1 base; junction bases outside the gene matches: 2. CDR3 nucleotides: TGTGCCAGCAGCCGGACTAGCGGATCCTACAATGAGCAGTTCTTC. Translated, it gives CASSRTSGSYNEQFF.